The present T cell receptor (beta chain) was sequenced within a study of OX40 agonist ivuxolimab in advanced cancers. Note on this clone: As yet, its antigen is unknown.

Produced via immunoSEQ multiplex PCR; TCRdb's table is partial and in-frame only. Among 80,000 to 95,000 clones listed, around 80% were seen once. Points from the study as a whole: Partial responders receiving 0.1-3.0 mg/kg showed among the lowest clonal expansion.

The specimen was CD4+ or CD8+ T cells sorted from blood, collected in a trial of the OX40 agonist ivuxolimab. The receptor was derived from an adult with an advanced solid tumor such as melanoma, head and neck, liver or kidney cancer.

CDR3 DNA sequence: TGTGCCAGCAGCCAAGAGCTAGCGGGGGGGCCGGGCTCCTACAATGAGCAGTTCTTC. It yields the protein CASSQELAGGPGSYNEQFF. J is TRBJ2-1 and V is TRBV4-2, with 12 bases matching TRBD2. The germline CDR1 and CDR2 sequences are LGHNA and YNFKEQ. V gave up 0 bases and J gave up 0 bases; unmatched junction bases: 6. This CDR3 is built from 19 residues.